Sequencing of this T cell receptor beta chain was carried out in a study of human T cells and chemical hapten exposure. General study points: With DPC sensitization, TCRs exceeding 1 in 1000 frequency showed no change. Against controls, expanded TCRs gave rise to significantly more large CDR3 similarity clusters. Counts of TCRs expanded at PT1 correlated positively with patch test score.

This clonotype was detected ten times or more. Its target is unknown. Individual cDNA molecules received unique molecular identifiers in the library. Using its own MiXCR run on the RACE reads, TCRdb lists one record per CDR3 protein. The table lists around 100,000 distinct CDR3 sequences, about 11% of them singletons. Specified time point: patch test 1, 2 weeks after DPC sensitization. Described treatment: therapeutic diphenylcyclopropenone sensitization with weekly scalp DPC. The CDR3 is made up of 15 amino acids. Trimming took 5 bases from V and 3 from J; bases not matched to a gene: 3. Sequencing was performed on whole blood, taken in connection with sensitization to the hapten diphenylcyclopropenone (DPC). This clonotype was sampled from a woman aged 40 to 50 with alopecia areata. Some clones in this sample may be carry-over from other donors' samples. This chain uses TRBV12-3 or TRBV12-4 with TRBJ2-3; 12 bases match TRBD1. CDR3 region: CASSGTGGMTDTQYF. CDR3 in DNA: TGTGCCAGCAGTGGGACAGGGGGCATGACAGATACGCAGTATTTT.